This TCR beta chain was obtained from a study of metastatic and nonmetastatic thyroid tumors. This clone was counted ten times or more. One end of the junction is discordant with germline, which a read error may explain. MiXCR re-clonotyped the PCR reads for TCRdb. The sample holds about 24,000 clones, around an eighth seen once. None of the patients had undergone any treatment ahead of thyroid surgery. The source is a female donor with papillary thyroid cancer or a benign thyroid nodule (not recorded which). Some clones in this sample may be carry-over from other donors' samples. Sequencing was carried out using blood.

The CDR3 coding sequence is TGTGCCAGCAGTACCTCCCACGAGCAGTACTTC. It is translated as CASSTSHEQYF. This chain uses TRBV6-1 with TRBJ2-7; no clear D. The CDR3 sequence is 11 residues long. Germline V gene sequence: CDR1 MNHNS, CDR2 SASEGT.